This record concerns one T cell receptor (beta chain) sequence. Its antigen is not known. This entry belongs to a study of CD8 T cells in ankylosing spondylitis. Broader study findings: CD8+ by phenotype, disease-linked clones were relatively rare in peripheral blood. Earlier literature documents some of the motif variants in reactive arthritis synovial fluid and blood.

Molecular-barcoded quantitative 5'-RACE produced these TCR beta libraries. Each CDR3 protein gets one entry after TCRdb re-called the 5' RACE reads with MiXCR. Of some 120,000 distinct CDR3 sequences listed, roughly 13% are singletons. The CDR3 has 12 residues. Per germline, CDR1 GTSNPN and CDR2 SVGIG (reference sequence). J gave up 5 bases and V 6 bases, and 5 bases lay outside the gene matches. Specimen: blood, either unsorted or a sorted T cell fraction (not recorded which). The TCR was taken from a female donor with ankylosing spondylitis or in good health (not recorded which). The chain carries TRBV30 and TRBJ2-5; 8 bases fit TRBD1. The CDR3 sequence is CACGRGRETQYF. CDR3 coding DNA: TGTGCCTGTGGCAGGGGGCGGGAGACCCAGTACTTC.